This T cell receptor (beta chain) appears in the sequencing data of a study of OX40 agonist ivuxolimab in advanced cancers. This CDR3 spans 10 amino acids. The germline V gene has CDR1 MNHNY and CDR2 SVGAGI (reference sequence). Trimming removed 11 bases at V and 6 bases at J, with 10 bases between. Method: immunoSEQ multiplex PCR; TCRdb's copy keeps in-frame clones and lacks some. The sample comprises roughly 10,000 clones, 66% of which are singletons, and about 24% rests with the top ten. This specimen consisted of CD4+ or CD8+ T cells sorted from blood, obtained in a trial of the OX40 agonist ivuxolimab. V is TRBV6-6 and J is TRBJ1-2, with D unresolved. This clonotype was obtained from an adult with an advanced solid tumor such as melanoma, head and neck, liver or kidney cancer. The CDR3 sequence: CAGRTDGYTF. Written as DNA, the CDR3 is TGTGCCGGGAGGACTGATGGCTACACCTTC.